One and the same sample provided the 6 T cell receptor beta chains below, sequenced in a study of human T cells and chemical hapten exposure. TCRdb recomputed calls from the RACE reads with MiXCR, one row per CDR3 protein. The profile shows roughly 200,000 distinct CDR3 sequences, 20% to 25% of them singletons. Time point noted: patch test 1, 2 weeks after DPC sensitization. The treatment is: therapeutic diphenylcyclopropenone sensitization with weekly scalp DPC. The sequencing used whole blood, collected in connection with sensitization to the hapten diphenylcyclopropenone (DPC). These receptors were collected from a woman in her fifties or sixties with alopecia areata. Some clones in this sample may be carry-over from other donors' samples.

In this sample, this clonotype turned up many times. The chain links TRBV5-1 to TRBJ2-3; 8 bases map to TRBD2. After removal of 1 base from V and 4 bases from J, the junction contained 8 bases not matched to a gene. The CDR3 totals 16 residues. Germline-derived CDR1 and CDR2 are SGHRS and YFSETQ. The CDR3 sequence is CASSLYPGGGSDTQYF. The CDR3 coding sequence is TGCGCCAGCAGCTTGTATCCGGGAGGGGGATCAGATACGCAGTATTTT.

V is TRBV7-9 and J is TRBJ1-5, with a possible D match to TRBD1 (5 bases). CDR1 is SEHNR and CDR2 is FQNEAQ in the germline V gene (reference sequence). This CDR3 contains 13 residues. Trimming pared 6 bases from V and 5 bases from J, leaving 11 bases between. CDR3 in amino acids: CASSAGNHQPQHF. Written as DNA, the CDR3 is TGTGCCAGCAGTGCAGGGAACCATCAGCCCCAGCATTTT. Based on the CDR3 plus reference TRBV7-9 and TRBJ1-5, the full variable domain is DTGVSQNPRHKITKRGQNVTFRCDPISEHNRLYWYRQTLGQGPEFLTYFQNEAQLEKSRLLSDRFSAERPKGSFSTLEIQRTEQGDSAMYLCASSAGNHQPQHFGDGTRLSIL.

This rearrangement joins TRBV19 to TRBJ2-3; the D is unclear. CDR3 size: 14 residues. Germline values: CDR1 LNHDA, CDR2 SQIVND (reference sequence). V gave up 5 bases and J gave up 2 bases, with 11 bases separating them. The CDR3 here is CASSEPSFTDTQYF. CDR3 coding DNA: TGTGCCAGTAGTGAGCCGTCCTTCACAGATACGCAGTATTTT.

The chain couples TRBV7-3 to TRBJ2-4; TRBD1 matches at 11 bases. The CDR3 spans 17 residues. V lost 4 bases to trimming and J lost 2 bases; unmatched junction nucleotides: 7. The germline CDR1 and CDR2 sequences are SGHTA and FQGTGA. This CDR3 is CASSSPDRGRPKNIQYF. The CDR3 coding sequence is TGTGCCAGCAGCTCCCCGGACAGGGGGCGTCCCAAAAACATTCAGTACTTC. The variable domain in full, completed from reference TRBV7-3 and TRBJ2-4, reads GAGVSQTPSNKVTEKGKYVELRCDPISGHTALYWYRQSLGQGPEFLIYFQGTGAADDSGLPNDRFFAVRPEGSVSTLKIQRTERGDSAVYLCASSSPDRGRPKNIQYFGAGTRLSVL.

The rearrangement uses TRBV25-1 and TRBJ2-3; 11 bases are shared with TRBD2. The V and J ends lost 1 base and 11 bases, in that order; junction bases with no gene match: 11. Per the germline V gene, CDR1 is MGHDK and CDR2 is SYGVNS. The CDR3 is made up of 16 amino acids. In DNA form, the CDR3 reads TGTGCCAGCAGTGAATTGGGACTAGCGGACCGCGGTGGGCAGTATTTT. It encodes CASSELGLADRGGQYF.

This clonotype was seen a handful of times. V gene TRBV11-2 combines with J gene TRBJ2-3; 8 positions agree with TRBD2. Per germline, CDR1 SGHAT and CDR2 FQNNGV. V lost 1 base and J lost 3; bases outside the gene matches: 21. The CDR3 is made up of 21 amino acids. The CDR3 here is CASSLGRIAGSLLKFTDTQYF. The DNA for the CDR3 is TGTGCCAGCAGCTTAGGTCGAATAGCGGGATCGCTTTTGAAGTTTACAGATACGCAGTATTTT.